The clone carrying this T cell receptor beta chain was counted between two and nine times. What it binds is unknown. TCRdb reanalysed the RT-PCR reads using MiXCR and keeps one entry per CDR3 protein. The sample has roughly 290,000 distinct CDR3 sequences, 21% seen once; the top ten hold 10%. Germline CDR1 GTSNPN, CDR2 SVGIG (reference sequence). CDR3 length: 18 residues. The ends were cut back, 3 bases at V and 4 bases at J, with 25 bases in the middle. This sample was taken from a study of response to subunit inactivated influenza vaccine. Study-level results: New T cells are recruited in small numbers by each seasonal influenza vaccination, according to the authors' suggestion.

The sequenced sample was PBMCs from blood, obtained less than 22 months after vaccination. The sequence came from a man aged 45 to 75 who received an inactivated influenza vaccine. The rearrangement links TRBV30 to TRBJ1-3; D perhaps matches TRBD1 (6 bases). The chain's CDR3 is CAWRPHYPLTGQGNTIYF. CDR3 bases: TGTGCCTGGAGACCCCATTACCCCTTGACAGGTCAAGGAAACACCATATATTTT.